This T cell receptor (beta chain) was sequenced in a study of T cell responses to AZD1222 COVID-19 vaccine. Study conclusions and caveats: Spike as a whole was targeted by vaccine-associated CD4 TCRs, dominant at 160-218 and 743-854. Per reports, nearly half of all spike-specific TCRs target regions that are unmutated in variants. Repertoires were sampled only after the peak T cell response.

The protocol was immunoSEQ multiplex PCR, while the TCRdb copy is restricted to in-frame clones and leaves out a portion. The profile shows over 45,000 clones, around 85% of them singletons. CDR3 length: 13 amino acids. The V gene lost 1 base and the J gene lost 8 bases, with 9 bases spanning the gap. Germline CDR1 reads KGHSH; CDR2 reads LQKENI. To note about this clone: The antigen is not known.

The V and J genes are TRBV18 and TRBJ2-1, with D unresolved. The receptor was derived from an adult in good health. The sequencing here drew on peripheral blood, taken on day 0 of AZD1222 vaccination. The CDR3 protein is CASSPRVVDEQFF. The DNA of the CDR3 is TGTGCCAGCTCACCACGGGTAGTAGATGAGCAGTTCTTC.